This paragraph reports one T cell receptor beta chain. Antigen unknown. This sample is drawn from a study of T-cell memory formation after mild COVID-19. Study context: Largely donor-specific sequence clusters came from a couple of donors. General study results and limits: Detection of some responders pre-infection suggested pre-existing cross-reactive memory T cells participated. CD4+ clones that contracted lay mainly in CM and EM; CD8+ ones lay in EMRA.

Constant-segment primers were used for 5'RACE, and the resulting TCR alpha and TCR beta cDNA libraries carried sample barcodes and UMIs. TCRdb redid the calling of the 5' RACE reads with MiXCR, one entry per CDR3 protein. The repertoire consists of roughly 310,000 distinct CDR3 sequences, with around a sixth occurring once and the leading ten covering 22%. V was trimmed by 6 bases and J by 2 bases, leaving 11 bases between them. CDR3 size: 14 residues. The V call is TRBV12-3 or TRBV12-4, the J call TRBJ1-3; D is possibly TRBD1 (5 bases). The TCR comes from a young man who had mild COVID-19 (a few samples of this study predate the infection). Cell type and time point are not known. Sequenced: PBMCs or a T cell subset sorted from them (not recorded which). The CDR3 loop is CASRAQGPGNTIYF. The CDR3 DNA is TGTGCCAGCAGGGCTCAGGGCCCTGGAAACACCATATATTTT.